The 25 T cell receptor beta chains below were found in one sample sequenced in a study of T cell repertoires in cytomegalovirus infection. From the reads, TCRdb called clonotypes with MiXCR, one entry per CDR3 protein. The repertoire holds roughly 600,000 distinct CDR3 sequences, with roughly a quarter as singletons. The specimen sequenced was CD8+ T cells from PBMCs. These receptors originate from a human donor in good health (CMV status not recorded). Some clones in this sample may be carry-over from other donors' samples.

This clonotype occurred a few times. The V and J genes are TRBV9 and TRBJ2-1, with 9 positions matching TRBD1. This CDR3 has 16 residues. CDR1 SGDLS and CDR2 YYNGEE come from the germline V gene. The ends lost 0 bases at V and 7 bases at J; junction bases unmatched: 8. The CDR3 protein is CASSVGLGQGRNEQFF. CDR3 nucleotide sequence: TGTGCCAGCAGCGTAGGGCTAGGACAGGGGAGAAATGAGCAGTTCTTC. Using reference TRBV9 and TRBJ2-1 for the parts outside the CDR3, the full variable domain is DSGVTQTPKHLITATGQRVTLRCSPRSGDLSVYWYQQSLDQGLQFLIQYYNGEERAKGNILERFSAQQFPDLHSELNLSSLELGDSALYFCASSVGLGQGRNEQFFGPGTRLTVL.

As regards this clonotype: A much larger clone differs from this one at a single base, so this may be a read error. The chain has TRBV28 and TRBJ1-2; the D is unclear. The CDR3 is made up of 11 amino acids. Between the trimmed V and J ends, which lost 6 bases and 8 bases, there was a span of 10 bases. Germline V gene lookup returns CDR1 MDHEN and CDR2 SYDVKM. CDR3 in DNA: TGTGCCAGCAGCGACGGCGGAGGCTACACCTTC. Amino acid sequence: CASSDGGGYTF.

A few counts support this clonotype. The CDR3 DNA sequence: TGTGCCAGCAGCTTGTTGGGTAGCGGGGGAGAGACCCAGTACTTC. Amino acids: CASSLLGSGGETQYF. V is TRBV5-5 and J is TRBJ2-5; TRBD2 aligns across 9 bases. The ends lost 1 base at V and 4 bases at J; junction bases unmatched: 5. Germline V gene data show CDR1 as SGHKS and CDR2 as YYEKEE (reference sequence). The CDR3 extends over 15 amino acids. The complete variable domain, with remaining parts taken from reference TRBV5-5 and TRBJ2-5, reads DAGVTQSPTHLIKTRGQQVTLRCSPISGHKSVSWYQQVLGQGPQFIFQYYEKEERGRGNFPDRFSARQFPNYSSELNVNALLLGDSALYLCASSLLGSGGETQYFGPGTRLLVL.

The chain has TRBV6-5 and TRBJ2-1; 8 bases match TRBD1. In germline, CDR1 is MNHEY, CDR2 SVGAGI. V lost 5 bases and J lost 8; bases outside the gene matches: 11. The CDR3 runs to 15 residues. Here the CDR3 DNA reads TGTGCCAGCAGTCCTTGGACAGGGTACAGCGATGAGCAGTTCTTC. Amino acids: CASSPWTGYSDEQFF.

This clonotype was counted a few times. The chain links TRBV2 to TRBJ2-2; maybe TRBD1 (5 bases). The length of the CDR3 is 15 residues. The germline V gene encodes CDR1 SNHLY and CDR2 FYNNEI. V was cut by 6 bases and J by 2 bases, with 13 bases left in between. The CDR3 nucleotides are TGTGCCAGCAGGCTACAGGTGACCAACACCGGGGAGCTGTTTTTT. Its protein is CASRLQVTNTGELFF. Full variable domain (remainder filled in from reference TRBV2 and TRBJ2-2): EPEVTQTPSHQVTQMGQEVILRCVPISNHLYFYWYRQILGQKVEFLVSFYNNEISEKSEIFDDQFSVERPDGSNFTLKIRSTKLEDSAMYFCASRLQVTNTGELFFGEGSRLTVL.

The chain employs TRBV24-1 and TRBJ2-2; no firm D call. Trimming cost V 8 bases and J 5 bases, with 5 bases left between them. Germline CDR1 and CDR2: KGHDR and SFDVKD. The length of the CDR3 is 11 residues. CDR3 amino acids: CATTTTGELFF. The CDR3 nucleotides read TGTGCCACCACCACAACCGGGGAGCTGTTTTTT.

The genes are TRBV6-5 and TRBJ2-2; D perhaps matches TRBD2 (7 bases). The V gene's germline CDR1 is MNHEY and CDR2 SVGAGI. This CDR3 contains 16 residues. Trimming removed 5 bases from V and 4 bases from J, with 17 bases in between. The CDR3 sequence is CASSPYRGGGTGELFF. The CDR3 DNA follows: TGTGCCAGCAGTCCCTACCGGGGAGGGGGCACCGGGGAGCTGTTTTTT.

There are a few counts of this clonotype. The CDR3 region has the DNA TGTGCCACCAGCACCGTCAGCAGGGATGTCGATGAGCAGTTCTTC. Its translation: CATSTVSRDVDEQFF. This chain joins TRBV15 and TRBJ2-1; tentative D call: TRBD1 (5 bases). V was trimmed by 4 bases and J by 8 bases, leaving 18 bases between them. Germline-derived CDR1 and CDR2 are LNHNV and YYDKDF (reference sequence). CDR3 length equals 15 residues.

This clonotype was recorded at least ten times. The rearrangement joins TRBV27 to TRBJ2-1; D gene unclear. CDR3 size: 16 residues. Trimming left V 6 bases short and J 0 bases short, with 15 bases between. Germline V gives CDR1 MNHEY, CDR2 SMNVEV (reference sequence). CDR3 DNA: TGTGCCAGCAGCTTGACGGTTCTGCCCTCCTACAATGAGCAGTTCTTC. This translates into CASSLTVLPSYNEQFF.

The chain couples TRBV12-5 to TRBJ1-2; 7 bases match TRBD1. The CDR3 covers 16 residues. Germline V CDR1 and CDR2: LGHNT, FRNRAP. The ends lost 1 base at V and 2 bases at J; junction bases unmatched: 7. CDR3 in DNA: TGTGCTAGTGGTTTGGCGGGACAGACCATAAACTATGGCTACACCTTC. It specifies CASGLAGQTINYGYTF.

In this sample, this clonotype turned up many times. This chain connects TRBV12-3 or TRBV12-4 to TRBJ2-3, with 7 nucleotides matching TRBD1. The trim removed 8 bases at V and 0 bases at J, leaving 2 bases unmatched. This CDR3 region has 13 residues. This CDR3 is CASSQGSTDTQYF. The CDR3 bases are TGTGCCAGCTCACAGGGGAGCACAGATACGCAGTATTTT.

This clonotype occurred many times. The chain combines TRBV28 with TRBJ1-5; 10 positions agree with TRBD1. The V gene's germline CDR1 is MDHEN and CDR2 SYDVKM. CDR3 length: 15 amino acids. The junction had 6 bases not matched to a gene; V was cut back by 3 bases and J by 7 bases. The CDR3 sequence is CASSFGQGESQPQHF. The CDR3 DNA reads as TGTGCCAGCAGTTTCGGACAGGGGGAAAGCCAGCCCCAGCATTTT.

The chain couples TRBV20-1 to TRBJ1-2; D perhaps matches TRBD1 (5 bases). The CDR3 is 13 residues long. The V gene's germline CDR1 is DFQATT and CDR2 SNEGSKA (reference sequence). V lost 3 bases to trimming and J lost 3 bases, with 11 bases between them. As DNA, the CDR3 is TGCAGTGCTAGGGGGAGGGACGACTATGGCTACACCTTC. Translated, it gives CSARGRDDYGYTF.

The rearrangement uses TRBV25-1 and TRBJ1-6; D call uncertain. Trimming took 1 base from V and 4 from J, leaving 14 bases between them. This CDR3 spans 17 amino acids. In germline, CDR1 is MGHDK, CDR2 SYGVNS. Written as DNA, the CDR3 is TGTGCCAGCAGTGAATTCGGAGCCTCGGGGTATAATTCACCCCTCCACTTT. Amino acids: CASSEFGASGYNSPLHF. Variable domain in full (rest from reference TRBV25-1 and TRBJ1-6): EADIYQTPRYLVIGTGKKITLECSQTMGHDKMYWYQQDPGMELHLIHYSYGVNSTEKGDLSSESTVSRIRTEHFPLTLESARPSHTSQYLCASSEFGASGYNSPLHFGNGTRLTVT.

This clonotype was seen a handful of times. The chain combines TRBV6-6 with TRBJ1-2, with TRBD1 as a possible D gene (5 bases). The V gene's germline CDR1 is MNHNY and CDR2 SVGAGI (reference sequence). Between the trimmed V and J ends, which lost 10 bases and 0 bases, there was a span of 12 bases. The CDR3 spans 13 residues. Written as DNA, the CDR3 is TGTGCCACCCTGGGACCAGCTAACTATGGCTACACCTTC. Protein product: CATLGPANYGYTF.

This clonotype was seen ten or more times. The J gene is TRBJ1-5, the V gene TRBV12-3 or TRBV12-4; D not certain. V was clipped by 3 bases and J by 7 bases, with 10 bases between them. The CDR3 contains 13 residues. CDR3 residues: CASSFGPDQPQHF. The DNA of the CDR3 is TGTGCCAGCAGTTTTGGGCCCGACCAGCCCCAGCATTTT.

This clonotype turned up a few times. J is TRBJ2-1 and V is TRBV28, with 10 bases that match TRBD2. CDR1 is MDHEN, CDR2 SYDVKM, per germline. The CDR3 length is 15 residues. The CDR3 nucleotides are TGTGCTTCCCGGGTGGGACTAGCGAGGCACAATGAGCAGTTCTTC. Translating gives CASRVGLARHNEQFF.

The chain has TRBV5-5 and TRBJ2-1; TRBD2 matches at 7 bases. CDR1 is SGHKS and CDR2 is YYEKEE in the germline V gene (reference sequence). The CDR3 extends over 17 amino acids. V was pared by 7 bases and J by 4 bases, with 17 bases of the junction left unmatched. The CDR3 is CASDRYGGTTLYNEQFF. The CDR3 region has the DNA TGTGCCAGCGACCGGTACGGGGGGACTACTCTTTACAATGAGCAGTTCTTC.

As concerns this clonotype: A much bigger clone sits one base away, suggesting this may be a read error. This sequence joins TRBV7-2 and TRBJ1-1, with no clear D. V shed 0 bases and J shed 9 bases, with 11 bases lying between them. The CDR3 contains 13 residues. Germline V gene lookup returns CDR1 SGHTA and CDR2 FQGNSA. The CDR3: CASSLATGSKAFF. The DNA of the CDR3 is TGTGCCAGCAGCTTAGCCACGGGGTCTAAAGCTTTCTTT. Complete variable domain (other parts from reference TRBV7-2 and TRBJ1-1): GAGVSQSPSNKVTEKGKDVELRCDPISGHTALYWYRQSLGQGLEFLIYFQGNSAPDKSGLPSDRFSAERTGGSVSTLTIQRTQQEDSAVYLCASSLATGSKAFFGQGTRLTVV.

This clonotype turned up a few times. The genes are TRBV7-9 and TRBJ2-3, with TRBD2 matching over 12 bases. V was pared by 3 bases and J by 4 bases, with 5 bases of the junction left unmatched. Looked up from germline, CDR1 is SEHNR and CDR2 is FQNEAQ (reference sequence). The CDR3 runs 16 residues. The CDR3 DNA sequence: TGTGCCAGCAGCTTCCGGACTAGCGGGGACCCAGATACGCAGTATTTT. Translating gives CASSFRTSGDPDTQYF.

This clonotype has more than one count but fewer than ten. The chain carries TRBV13 and TRBJ2-4; D unresolved. Germline lookup yields CDR1 PRHDT and CDR2 FYEKMQ (reference sequence). Deletions cut 1 base from V and 5 bases from J, with 6 bases between. The CDR3 length is 13 residues. The CDR3 loop is CASSLVVENIQYF. The CDR3 DNA follows: TGTGCCAGCAGCTTAGTGGTAGAAAACATTCAGTACTTC.

The chain combines TRBV12-3 or TRBV12-4 with TRBJ1-1, with D possibly being TRBD1 (5 bases). The CDR3 is made up of 12 amino acids. V dropped 4 bases and J dropped 11 bases, with 14 bases sitting between them. CDR3 region: CASSSGRLGAFF. The DNA of the CDR3 is TGTGCCAGCAGTTCGGGACGGCTCGGCGCTTTCTTT.

J is TRBJ1-4 and V is TRBV7-6, with D tentatively TRBD1 (5 bases). Germline assignment: CDR1 SGHVS and CDR2 FNYEAQ. V lost 3 bases and J 8 bases, leaving 13 bases between the germline ends. The CDR3 spans 14 residues. CDR3 nucleotide sequence: TGTGCCAGCAGCTTGACCGGGGGAGAAGAAAAACTGTTTTTT. Encoded protein: CASSLTGGEEKLFF. Using reference TRBV7-6 and TRBJ1-4 for the parts outside the CDR3, the full variable domain is GAGVSQSPRYKVTKRGQDVALRCDPISGHVSLYWYRQALGQGPEFLTYFNYEAQQDKSGLPNDRFSAERPEGSISTLTIQRTEQRDSAMYRCASSLTGGEEKLFFGSGTQLSVL.

This clonotype showed up many times. This chain links TRBV24-1 with TRBJ1-4; 8 bases match TRBD1. This CDR3 has 17 amino acids. V was clipped by 9 bases and J by 8 bases; unmatched bases: 19. CDR1 is KGHDR and CDR2 is SFDVKD in the germline V gene. This chain's CDR3 is CATPEAGGGGSDEKLFF. In DNA form, the CDR3 reads TGTGCCACCCCTGAGGCAGGGGGCGGTGGCTCCGACGAAAAACTGTTTTTT.

The chain carries TRBV29-1 and TRBJ2-1; TRBD1 might be the D (6 bases). Trimming shortened V by 4 bases and J by 0 bases, and 10 bases separated the two germline ends. The CDR3 spans 14 residues. Germline V gene data show CDR1 as SQVTM and CDR2 as ANQGSEA. Here the CDR3 DNA reads TGCAGCGTTGTAGGGACACGCTCCTACAATGAGCAGTTCTTC. Protein: CSVVGTRSYNEQFF.